A selection of T cell receptor beta chains follows, all from one sample in a study of blood T cell repertoires in COVID-19. Repertoires were generated with immunoSEQ multiplex PCR, while TCRdb's copy carries only in-frame clones and drops some. This sample has 100,000 to 150,000 clones, with about 92% found just once. Sequenced: peripheral blood. The receptors stem from a man aged 45-60 years with active COVID-19. Both conserved end residues are trimmed from each CDR3. The order of the fields is V gene, CDR3 protein.

>TRBV3-1/TRBV3-2
ASSPGTTTAKNIQY
>TRBV7-9
ASSFRGGTEAF
>TRBV5-4
ASSIDRGPYGYT
>TRBV10-3
AISEAGIDAEAF
>TRBV6-1
ASSDSSYNSPLH
>TRBV5-1
ASSSWTAPGTGELF
>TRBV5-6
ASSSGFLSNQPQH
>TRBV29-1
SVEKAGVNTEAF
>TRBV9
ASGPGGGQPQH
>TRBV10-3
AISVGETDTQY
>TRBV4-1
ASSRGTGPTQETQY
>TRBV5-4
ASSLGVSNSNYEQY
>TRBV27
ASSLSPPTRGILNQPQH
>TRBV6-2/TRBV6-3
ASSPTRGDGNTEAF
>TRBV24-1
ATSGFPGTPEGETQY
>TRBV27
ASSRGKGGTEAF
>TRBV6-5
ASIFDGGALYEQY
>TRBV7-9
ASSLGRSGDSQETQY
>TRBV9
ASSVAYSQETQY
>TRBV7-9
ATKFGDSPADTQY
>TRBV5-1
ASKKRLAVNEQF
>TRBV7-9
ASSLWQGSGTDTQY
>TRBV15
ATSRELATYNEQF
>TRBV5-1
ASSLAGGRNEKLF
>TRBV6-4
ASSEGASTDTQY
>TRBV15
ATSRDHQGGEKLF
>TRBV4-1
ASSQGDHYPYEQY
>TRBV5-1
ASSLEGRETQY
>TRBV18
ASSRLAGEQETQY
>TRBV6-6
ASSYSAGGYYEQY
>TRBV19
ASQISGGGGNTIY
>TRBV7-2
ASSLFLGQGLNTIY
>TRBV5-1
ASSLGGSPREKLF
>TRBV11-3
ASSLDGYGITQETQY
>TRBV28
ASTSGLTGELF
>TRBV5-4
ASSSDRGGTDTQY